This T cell receptor (beta chain) originates from a study of T cells after yellow fever vaccination. In the study overall: Any fraction with a low cell number was prepared using SMART-Seq v4 Ultra Low Input. Whole-study results and caveats: It was the secondary response that reached its peak faster, day 5 versus 15, but it was weaker.

Making TCR cDNA involved 5'RACE template switching, which added UMIs and a universal primer site. TCRdb analysed the 5' RACE reads with MiXCR anew, one entry per CDR3 protein. The data contain about 340,000 distinct CDR3 sequences, 8.5% to 9% of them singletons. The CDR3 has 17 amino acids. V dropped 1 base and J dropped 4; count of bases not matched to a gene: 10. Germline V CDR1 and CDR2: SGHRS, YFSETQ. This clonotype was observed a handful of times. Its antigen is unknown. The sequence was obtained from a man between 18 and 35 years old who received the YFV17D yellow fever vaccine. The V and J genes are TRBV5-1 and TRBJ2-5; 10 nucleotides match TRBD1. The starting material was PBMCs, obtained on the day of the first yellow fever vaccination. CDR3 sequence reads: CASSLPFPTGGRETQYF. The CDR3 DNA reads as TGCGCCAGCAGCTTGCCCTTCCCGACAGGGGGCAGAGAGACCCAGTACTTC.